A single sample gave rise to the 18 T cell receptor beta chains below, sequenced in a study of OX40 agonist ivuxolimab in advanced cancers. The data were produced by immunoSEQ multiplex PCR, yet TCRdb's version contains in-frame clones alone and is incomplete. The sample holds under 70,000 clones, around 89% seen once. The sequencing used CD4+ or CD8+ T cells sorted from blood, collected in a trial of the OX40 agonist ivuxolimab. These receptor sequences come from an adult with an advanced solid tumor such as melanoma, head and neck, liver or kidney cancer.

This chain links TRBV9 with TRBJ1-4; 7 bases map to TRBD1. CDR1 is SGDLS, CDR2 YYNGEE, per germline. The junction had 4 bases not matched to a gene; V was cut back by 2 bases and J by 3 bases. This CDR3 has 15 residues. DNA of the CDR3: TGTGCCAGCAGCGTTGGGGGGACAGCTAATGAAAAACTGTTTTTT. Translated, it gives CASSVGGTANEKLFF.

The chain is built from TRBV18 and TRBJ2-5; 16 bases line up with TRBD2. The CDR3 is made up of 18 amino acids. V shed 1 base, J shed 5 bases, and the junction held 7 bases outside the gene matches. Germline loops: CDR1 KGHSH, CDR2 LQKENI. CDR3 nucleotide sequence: TGTGCCAGCTCACCACTGGGACTAGCGGGGGGGACGGACGAGACCCAGTACTTC. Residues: CASSPLGLAGGTDETQYF.

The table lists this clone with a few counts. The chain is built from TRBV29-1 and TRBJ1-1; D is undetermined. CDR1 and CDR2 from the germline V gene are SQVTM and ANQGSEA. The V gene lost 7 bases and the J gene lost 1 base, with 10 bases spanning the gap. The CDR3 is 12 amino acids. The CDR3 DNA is TGCAGCGCCTACCTTTGGAACACTGAAGCTTTCTTT. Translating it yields CSAYLWNTEAFF.

The CDR3 DNA reads TGTGCCAGCAGTGCTGGCCGGAGCTCTGGAAACACCATATATTTT. Amino acids: CASSAGRSSGNTIYF. V and J are TRBV6-1 and TRBJ1-3, with no clear D. The CDR3 consists of 15 residues. Germline-derived CDR1 and CDR2 are MNHNS and SASEGT. V gave up 4 bases and J gave up 0 bases, with 10 bases separating them.

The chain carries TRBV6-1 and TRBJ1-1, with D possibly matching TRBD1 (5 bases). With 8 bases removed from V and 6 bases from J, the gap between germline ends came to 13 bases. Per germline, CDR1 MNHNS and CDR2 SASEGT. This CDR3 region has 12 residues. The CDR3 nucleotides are TGTGCCAGCCGTCATGGGGGGTCTGAAGCTTTCTTT. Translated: CASRHGGSEAFF.

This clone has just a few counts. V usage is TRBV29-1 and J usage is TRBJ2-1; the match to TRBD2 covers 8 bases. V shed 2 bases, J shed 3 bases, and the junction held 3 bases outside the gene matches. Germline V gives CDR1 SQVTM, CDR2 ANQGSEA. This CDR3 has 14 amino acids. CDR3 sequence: CSVESSGIYNEQFF. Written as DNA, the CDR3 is TGCAGCGTTGAAAGTAGCGGGATCTACAATGAGCAGTTCTTC.

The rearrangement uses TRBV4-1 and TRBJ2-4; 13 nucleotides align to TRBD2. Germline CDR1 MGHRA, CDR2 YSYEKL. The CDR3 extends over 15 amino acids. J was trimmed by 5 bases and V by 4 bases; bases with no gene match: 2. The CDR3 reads CASSRTSGGQNIQYF. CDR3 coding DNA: TGCGCCAGCAGCCGGACTAGCGGGGGTCAAAACATTCAGTACTTC.

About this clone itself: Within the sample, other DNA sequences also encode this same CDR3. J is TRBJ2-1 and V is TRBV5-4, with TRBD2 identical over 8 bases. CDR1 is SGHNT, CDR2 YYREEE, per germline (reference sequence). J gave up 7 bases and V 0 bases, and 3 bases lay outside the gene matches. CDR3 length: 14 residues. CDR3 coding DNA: TGTGCCAGCAGCTTGGAGCTAGCGGGTAATGAGCAGTTCTTC. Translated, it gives CASSLELAGNEQFF.

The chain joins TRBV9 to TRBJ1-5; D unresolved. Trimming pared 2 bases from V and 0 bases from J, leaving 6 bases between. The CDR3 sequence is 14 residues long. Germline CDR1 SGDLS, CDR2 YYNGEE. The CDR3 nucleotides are TGTGCCAGCAGCGTTGGGAATAGCAATCAGCCCCAGCATTTT. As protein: CASSVGNSNQPQHF.

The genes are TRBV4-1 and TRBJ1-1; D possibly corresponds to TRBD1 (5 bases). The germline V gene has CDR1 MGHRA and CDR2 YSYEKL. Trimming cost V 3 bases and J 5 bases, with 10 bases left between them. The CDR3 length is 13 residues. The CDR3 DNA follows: TGCGCCAGCAGCCAGGCGGGGGTGACTGAAGCTTTCTTT. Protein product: CASSQAGVTEAFF.

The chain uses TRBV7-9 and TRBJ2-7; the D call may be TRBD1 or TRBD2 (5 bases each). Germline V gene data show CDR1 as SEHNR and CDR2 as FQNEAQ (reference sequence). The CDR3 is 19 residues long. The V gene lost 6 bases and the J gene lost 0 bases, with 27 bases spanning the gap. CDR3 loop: CASRPRWGTSGKSSYEQYF. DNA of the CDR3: TGTGCCAGCAGACCTAGGTGGGGGACGTCTGGTAAGAGCTCCTACGAGCAGTACTTC.

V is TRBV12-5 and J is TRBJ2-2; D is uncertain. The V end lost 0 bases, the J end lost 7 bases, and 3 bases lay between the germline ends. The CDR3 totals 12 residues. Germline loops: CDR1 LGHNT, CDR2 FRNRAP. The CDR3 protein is CASGLVVGELFF. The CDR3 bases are TGTGCTAGTGGTTTGGTAGTCGGGGAGCTGTTTTTT.

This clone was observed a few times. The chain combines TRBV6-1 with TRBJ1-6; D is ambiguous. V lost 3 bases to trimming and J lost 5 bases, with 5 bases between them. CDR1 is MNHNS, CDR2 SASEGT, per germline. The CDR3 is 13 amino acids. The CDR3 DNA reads TGTGCCAGCAGTGAGAACAATAATTCACCCCTCCACTTT. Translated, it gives CASSENNNSPLHF.

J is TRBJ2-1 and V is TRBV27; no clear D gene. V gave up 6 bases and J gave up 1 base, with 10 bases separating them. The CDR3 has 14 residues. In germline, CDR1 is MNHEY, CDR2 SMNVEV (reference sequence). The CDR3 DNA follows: TGTGCCAGCAGGGGCCTTGCATCCTACAATGAGCAGTTCTTC. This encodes CASRGLASYNEQFF.

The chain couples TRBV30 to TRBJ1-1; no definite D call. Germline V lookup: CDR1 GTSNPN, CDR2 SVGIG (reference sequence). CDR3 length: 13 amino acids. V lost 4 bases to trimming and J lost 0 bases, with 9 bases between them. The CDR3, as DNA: TGTGCCTGGAACTGGGGTATGAACACTGAAGCTTTCTTT. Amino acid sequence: CAWNWGMNTEAFF.

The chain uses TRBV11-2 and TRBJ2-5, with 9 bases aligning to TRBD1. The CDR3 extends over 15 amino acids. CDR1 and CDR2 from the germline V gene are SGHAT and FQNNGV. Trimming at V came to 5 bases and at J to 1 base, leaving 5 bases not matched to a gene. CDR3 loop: CASSLGTGFQETQYF. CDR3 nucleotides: TGTGCCAGCAGCCTCGGGACAGGGTTCCAAGAGACCCAGTACTTC.

Here the CDR3 DNA reads TGTGCCAGCAGCTTACTCGATGAGCAGTTCTTC. Translating gives CASSLLDEQFF. The J gene is TRBJ2-1, the V gene TRBV7-9; no firm D call. This CDR3 is 11 amino acids long. Trimming removed 2 bases at V and 8 bases at J, with 4 bases between. Germline CDR1 SEHNR, CDR2 FQNEAQ (reference sequence).

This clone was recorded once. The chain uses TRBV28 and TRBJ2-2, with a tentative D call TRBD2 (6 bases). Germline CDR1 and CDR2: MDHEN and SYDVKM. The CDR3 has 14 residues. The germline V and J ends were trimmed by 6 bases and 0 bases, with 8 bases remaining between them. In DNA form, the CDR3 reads TGTGCCAGCAGCGGGAGAACGAACACCGGGGAGCTGTTTTTT. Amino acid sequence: CASSGRTNTGELFF.